The present T cell receptor beta chain was sequenced within a study of response to subunit inactivated influenza vaccine. Findings of the study overall: The authors offered the suggestion that each seasonal influenza vaccination recruits few new T cells.

TCRdb analysed the RT-PCR reads with MiXCR anew, one entry per CDR3 protein. The sample lists 500,000 to 750,000 distinct CDR3 sequences; roughly 15% were seen once. CDR3 length equals 16 residues. CDR1 MNHEY and CDR2 SMNVEV come from the germline V gene (reference sequence). V dropped 4 bases and J dropped 1 base, with 16 bases sitting between them. The table lists this clonotype with a few counts. The antigen remains unidentified. The chain joins TRBV27 to TRBJ1-1; D is unclear. The TCR comes from a man in his forties or fifties who received an inactivated influenza vaccine. Sequenced material: PBMCs from blood, taken 12 days after vaccination. CDR3 DNA sequence: TGTGCCAGCAGTTCCTCCTCCTCGGGGTCGAACACTGAAGCTTTCTTT. This gives the protein CASSSSSSGSNTEAFF.